The present entry profiles one TCR beta chain with its context. The antigen remains unidentified. Primers used in a second PCR of about 6 to 12 cycles were a sample-barcoded 5' primer and a J-beta primer mix. Every sample gave at least 2.5 million paired-end reads containing CDR3. TCRdb reanalysed the 5' RACE reads using MiXCR and keeps one entry per CDR3 protein. Here the sample spans hundreds of thousands of distinct CDR3 sequences, 29% being singletons. The record originates from a study of blood T cells in healthy people across ages. General observations from the study: In older individuals, TCR beta diversity per million T cells was lower, falling roughly linearly with age.

V was pared by 1 base and J by 4 bases, with 23 bases of the junction left unmatched. The length of the CDR3 is 21 residues. Germline V gene sequence: CDR1 KGHDR, CDR2 SFDVKD. The sample consisted of blood. The chain couples TRBV24-1 to TRBJ2-7, with TRBD1 identical over 8 bases. The clonotype comes from a woman aged 80 or over in good health. DNA of the CDR3: TGTGCCACCAGTGATTTTTGGAGGTCGGACAGGGTGAAACCAACTCCATACGAGCAGTACTTC. Amino acids: CATSDFWRSDRVKPTPYEQYF.